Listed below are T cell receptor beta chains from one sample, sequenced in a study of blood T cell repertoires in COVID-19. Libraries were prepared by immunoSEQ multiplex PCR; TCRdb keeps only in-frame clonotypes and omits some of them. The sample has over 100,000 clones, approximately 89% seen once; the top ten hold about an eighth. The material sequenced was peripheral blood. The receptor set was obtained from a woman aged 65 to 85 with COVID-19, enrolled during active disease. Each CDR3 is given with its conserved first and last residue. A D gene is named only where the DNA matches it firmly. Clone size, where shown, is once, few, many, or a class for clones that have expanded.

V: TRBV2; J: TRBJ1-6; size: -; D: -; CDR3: CASTSTVGSYNSPLHF; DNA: TGTGCCAGCACCTCGACAGTTGGATCCTATAATTCACCCCTCCACTTT
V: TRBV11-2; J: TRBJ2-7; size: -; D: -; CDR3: CASSFSVQGLYEQYF; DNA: TGTGCCAGCAGCTTTAGTGTCCAGGGGCTCTACGAGCAGTACTTC
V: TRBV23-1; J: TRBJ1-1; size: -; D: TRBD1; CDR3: CASSQSLDRPLGKAFF; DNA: TGCGCCAGCAGTCAATCGTTGGACAGGCCGTTGGGAAAAGCTTTCTTT
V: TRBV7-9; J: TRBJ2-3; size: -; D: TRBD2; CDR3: CASSPGLADTTDTQYF; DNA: TGTGCCAGCAGCCCGGGACTAGCGGATACCACAGATACGCAGTATTTT
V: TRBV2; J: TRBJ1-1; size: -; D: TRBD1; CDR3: CASSEYPSTGSGTEAFF; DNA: TGTGCCAGCAGTGAATACCCTTCGACAGGGTCGGGCACTGAAGCTTTCTTT
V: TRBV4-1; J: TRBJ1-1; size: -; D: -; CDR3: CASSRETVLYTEAFF; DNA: TGCGCCAGCAGCCGAGAGACAGTCCTTTACACTGAAGCTTTCTTT
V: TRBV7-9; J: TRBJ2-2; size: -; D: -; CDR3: CASSLKQENTGELFF; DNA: TGTGCCAGCAGCTTAAAACAGGAGAACACCGGGGAGCTGTTTTTT
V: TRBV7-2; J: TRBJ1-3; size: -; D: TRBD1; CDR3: CASSPGTGPSSGNTIYF; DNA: TGTGCCAGCAGCCCTGGGACAGGACCTAGCTCTGGAAACACCATATATTTT
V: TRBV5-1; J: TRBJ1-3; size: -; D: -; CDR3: CASSLGPGSGNTIYF; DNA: TGCGCCAGCAGCTTGGGACCGGGAAGTGGAAACACCATATATTTT
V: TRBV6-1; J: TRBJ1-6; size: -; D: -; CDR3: CASSEQVLNSPLHF; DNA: TGTGCCAGCAGTGAACAGGTCCTCAATTCACCCCTCCACTTT
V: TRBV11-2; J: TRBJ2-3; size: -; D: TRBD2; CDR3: CASSLRSGARGDTQYF; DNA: TGTGCCAGCAGCCTTCGTAGCGGGGCAAGGGGAGATACGCAGTATTTT
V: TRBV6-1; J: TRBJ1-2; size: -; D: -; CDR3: CASSEMGGPLGYTF; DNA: TGTGCCAGCAGTGAAATGGGGGGACCGTTAGGCTACACCTTC
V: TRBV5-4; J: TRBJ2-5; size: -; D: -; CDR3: CASSLRPGLPETQYF; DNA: TGTGCCAGCAGCTTGAGACCGGGACTGCCAGAGACCCAGTACTTC
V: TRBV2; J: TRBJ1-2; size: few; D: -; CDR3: CASRTADNYGYTF; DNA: TGTGCCAGCAGGACGGCGGATAACTATGGCTACACCTTC
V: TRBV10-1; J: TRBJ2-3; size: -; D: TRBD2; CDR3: CASSSTSGGARTDTQYF; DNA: TGCGCCAGCAGTTCTACTAGCGGGGGGGCTCGTACAGATACGCAGTATTTT
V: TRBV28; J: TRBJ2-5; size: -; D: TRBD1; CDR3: CASSSPGGEGGTQYF; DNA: TGTGCCAGCAGTTCGCCAGGGGGCGAGGGGGGGACCCAGTACTTC
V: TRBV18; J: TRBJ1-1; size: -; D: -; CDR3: CASSSLQGTEAFF; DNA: TGTGCCAGCTCCTCACTTCAGGGGACTGAAGCTTTCTTT
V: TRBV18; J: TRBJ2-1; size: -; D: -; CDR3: CASSLRGGTEYNEQFF; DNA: TGTGCCAGCTCACTCCGCGGCGGGACAGAGTACAATGAGCAGTTCTTC
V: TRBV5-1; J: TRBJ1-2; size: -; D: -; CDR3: CASSHQGQSYGYTF; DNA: TGCGCCAGCAGCCACCAGGGGCAGAGCTATGGCTACACCTTC
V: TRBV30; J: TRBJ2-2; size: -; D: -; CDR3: CAWSGTANTGELFF; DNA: TGTGCCTGGAGTGGGACAGCGAACACCGGGGAGCTGTTTTTT
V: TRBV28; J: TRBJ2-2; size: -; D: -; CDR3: CASILQGISGELFF; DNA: TGTGCCAGCATCCTACAGGGCATATCCGGGGAGCTGTTTTTT
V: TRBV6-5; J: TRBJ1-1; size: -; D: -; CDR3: CASRGGRNTEAFF; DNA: TGTGCCAGCAGAGGGGGTAGGAACACTGAAGCTTTCTTT
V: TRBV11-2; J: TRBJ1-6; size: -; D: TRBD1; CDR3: CASTGTVISSPLHF; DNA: TGTGCCAGCACGGGGACAGTCATTAGTTCACCCCTCCACTTT
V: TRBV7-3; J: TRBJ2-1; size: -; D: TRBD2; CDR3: CASSLILAGDNEQFF; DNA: TGTGCCAGCAGCTTAATCCTAGCGGGCGACAATGAGCAGTTCTTC
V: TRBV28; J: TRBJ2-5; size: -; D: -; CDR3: CASSFSDRETQYF; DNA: TGTGCCAGCAGTTTCAGCGATCGAGAGACCCAGTACTTC
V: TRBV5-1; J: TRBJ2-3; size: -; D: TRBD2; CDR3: CASSLEASGRSTDTQYF; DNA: TGCGCCAGCAGCTTGGAGGCTAGCGGGCGTAGCACAGATACGCAGTATTTT
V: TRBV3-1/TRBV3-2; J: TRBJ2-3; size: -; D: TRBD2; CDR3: CASSPTVRLAGEIDTQYF; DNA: TGTGCCAGCAGCCCCACAGTTCGGCTAGCGGGGGAAATAGATACGCAGTATTTT
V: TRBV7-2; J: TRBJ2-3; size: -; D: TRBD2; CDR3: CASSLDLAGISDTQYF; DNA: TGTGCCAGCAGCTTAGATCTAGCGGGGATTTCAGATACGCAGTATTTT
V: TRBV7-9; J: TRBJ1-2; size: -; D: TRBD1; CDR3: CASSANLRDRVSNYGYTF; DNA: TGTGCCAGCAGCGCAAACCTCCGGGACAGGGTTTCTAACTATGGCTACACCTTC
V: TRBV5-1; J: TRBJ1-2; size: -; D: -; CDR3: CASSANNINGYTF; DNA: TGCGCCAGCAGCGCAAACAACATAAATGGCTACACCTTC
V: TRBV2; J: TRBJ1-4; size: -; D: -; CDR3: CASSAVIEKLFF; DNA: TGTGCCAGCAGTGCCGTAATTGAAAAACTGTTTTTT
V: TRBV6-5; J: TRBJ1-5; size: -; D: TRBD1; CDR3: CASSAGGVWPQHF; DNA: TGTGCCAGCAGCGCAGGGGGTGTATGGCCCCAGCATTTT
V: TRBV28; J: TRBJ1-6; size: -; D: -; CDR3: CASSLVQANSPLHF; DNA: TGTGCCAGCAGTTTGGTACAGGCTAATTCACCCCTCCACTTT
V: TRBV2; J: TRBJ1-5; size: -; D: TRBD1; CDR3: CASTSRGGGQPQHF; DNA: TGTGCCAGCACGAGTCGAGGGGGCGGTCAGCCCCAGCATTTT
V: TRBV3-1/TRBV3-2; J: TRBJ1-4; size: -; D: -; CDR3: CASSQDLEPGNEKLFF; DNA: TGTGCCAGCAGCCAAGATCTGGAGCCAGGGAATGAAAAACTGTTTTTT
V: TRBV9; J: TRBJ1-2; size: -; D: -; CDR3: CASSLSDRPFPYGYTF; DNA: TGTGCCAGCAGCCTCTCGGACAGACCCTTTCCCTATGGCTACACCTTC
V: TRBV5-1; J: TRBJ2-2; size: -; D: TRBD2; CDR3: CASSLVSGGPTGELFF; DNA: TGCGCCAGCAGCTTGGTTAGCGGGGGCCCCACCGGGGAGCTGTTTTTT
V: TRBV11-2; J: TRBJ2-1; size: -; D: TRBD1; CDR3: CASSSKGTGVTNEQFF; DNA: TGTGCCAGCAGCTCCAAAGGGACAGGGGTGACCAATGAGCAGTTCTTC
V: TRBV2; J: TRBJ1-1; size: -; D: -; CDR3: CASSEIGGTTEAFF; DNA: TGTGCCAGCAGTGAAATTGGGGGGACCACTGAAGCTTTCTTT
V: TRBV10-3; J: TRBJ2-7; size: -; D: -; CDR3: CAISDRADYEQYF; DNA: TGTGCCATCAGTGACAGGGCCGACTACGAGCAGTACTTC
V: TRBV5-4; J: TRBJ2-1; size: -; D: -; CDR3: CASSLGQARNEQFF; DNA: TGTGCCAGCAGCTTGGGACAGGCCCGCAATGAGCAGTTCTTC
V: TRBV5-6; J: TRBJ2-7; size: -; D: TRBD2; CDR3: CASSLAGLADEQYF; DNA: TGTGCCAGCAGCTTGGCCGGACTAGCAGACGAGCAGTACTTC
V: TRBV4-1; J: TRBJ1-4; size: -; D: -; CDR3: CASSQEGGAIREKLFF; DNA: TGCGCCAGCAGCCAAGAGGGCGGGGCCATAAGGGAAAAACTGTTTTTT
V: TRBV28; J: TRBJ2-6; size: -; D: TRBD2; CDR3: CASSFPSSGGRGANVLTF; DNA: TGTGCCAGCAGTTTCCCCTCTAGCGGGGGGAGAGGGGCCAACGTCCTGACTTTC
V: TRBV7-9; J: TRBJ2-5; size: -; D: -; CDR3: CASSLLSRETQYF; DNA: TGTGCCAGCAGCTTATTGTCTAGAGAGACCCAGTACTTC
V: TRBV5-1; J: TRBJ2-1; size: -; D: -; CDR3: CASSSISGSSYNEQFF; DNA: TGCGCCAGCAGCTCGATCTCAGGAAGCTCCTACAATGAGCAGTTCTTC
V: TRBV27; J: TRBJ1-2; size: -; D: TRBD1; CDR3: CASRGTGSYGYTF; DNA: TGTGCCAGCAGGGGGACAGGGTCCTATGGCTACACCTTC
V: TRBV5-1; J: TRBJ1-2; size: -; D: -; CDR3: CASSLSTAQGGYTF; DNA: TGCGCCAGCAGCCTCAGTACGGCCCAGGGTGGCTACACCTTC